The clone carrying this T cell receptor (beta chain) was observed a few times. The target antigen is unknown. The CDR3 totals 15 residues. Using its own MiXCR run on the 5' RACE reads, TCRdb lists one record per CDR3 protein. The table lists around 680,000 distinct CDR3 sequences, roughly 8% of them singletons. This specimen comes from a study of identical twins. All of the donors were Caucasians in good health. Study-wide points: Out-of-frame alpha sequences common to twins were enriched for low generation probability. Twins' surplus sharing was weaker for beta out-of-frame sequences.

This sample was shared with a second study, whose subject was yellow fever vaccine responses in identical twins.

Sequenced sample: PBMCs. This chain links TRBV21-1 with TRBJ2-3; the D call TRBD1 from the table was never checked on the DNA. TRBV21-1 is flagged as a pseudogene. The sequence was obtained from a woman aged 18-30 years in good health. CDR3 nucleotide sequence: TGTGCCAGCAGAAGCGGGGGGGGAGCCCCAGATACGCAGTATTTT. Encoded protein: CASRSGGGAPDTQYF.